A selection of T cell receptor beta chains follows, all from one sample in a study of cytomegalovirus exposure and HLA in healthy donors. Libraries were prepared by immunoSEQ multiplex PCR; TCRdb keeps only in-frame clonotypes and omits some of them. The sample includes around 80,000 clones, approximately 96% of them seen just once. Sequencing input: PBMCs. Receptor source: a woman younger than 30 in good health and CMV-seronegative. CDR3s include the opening cysteine and the closing phenylalanine or tryptophan. The order of the fields is D gene, clone size, J gene, V gene, CDR3 protein, CDR3 DNA. The D gene is left open where the match is weak. Size tells how often a clone was seen (once, few, many) or the class of an expanded clone, and some rows leave it out.

.,.,TRBJ1-1,TRBV27,CASSLADWTEAFF,TGTGCCAGCAGTTTGGCCGATTGGACTGAAGCTTTCTTT
.,.,TRBJ2-5,TRBV28,CASSHAGQETQYF,TGTGCCAGCAGTCATGCAGGACAAGAGACCCAGTACTTC
TRBD1,.,TRBJ1-4,TRBV5-1,CASSLAQGPNQPEKLFF,TGCGCCAGCAGCTTGGCACAGGGGCCCAATCAACCGGAAAAACTGTTTTTT
TRBD1,.,TRBJ1-1,TRBV5-1,CASSESWNRGTTEAFF,TGCGCCAGCAGCGAAAGTTGGAACAGGGGGACCACTGAAGCTTTCTTT
.,.,TRBJ2-3,TRBV19,CASSIDSPADTQYF,TGTGCCAGTAGTATAGATTCCCCCGCGGATACGCAGTATTTT
TRBD2,.,TRBJ2-1,TRBV10-3,CAISDTSGSLNEQFF,TGTGCCATCAGCGACACTAGCGGGAGCCTAAATGAGCAGTTCTTC
.,.,TRBJ2-1,TRBV5-6,CASSLGGNFHNEQFF,TGTGCCAGCAGCTTGGGTGGCAATTTCCACAATGAGCAGTTCTTC
.,.,TRBJ1-2,TRBV10-3,CAINTGHGYTF,TGTGCCATCAATACAGGGCATGGCTACACCTTC
.,.,TRBJ2-7,TRBV28,CASRPGSYEQYF,TGTGCCAGCAGGCCGGGATCCTACGAGCAGTACTTC
.,.,TRBJ1-1,TRBV6-1,CASSVWAGGFMNTEAFF,TGTGCCAGCAGTGTTTGGGCAGGAGGTTTTATGAACACTGAAGCTTTCTTT
TRBD1,.,TRBJ1-2,TRBV6-5,CASSLGTGLVYGYTF,TGTGCCAGCAGTCTAGGGACAGGGCTTGTCTATGGCTACACCTTC
.,.,TRBJ2-2,TRBV11-2,CASSLSTGELFF,TGTGCCAGCAGCTTATCTACCGGGGAGCTGTTTTTT
.,once,TRBJ2-7,TRBV27,CASSLSGSSYEQYF,TGTGCCAGCAGTTTATCTGGTAGCTCCTACGAGCAGTACTTC
.,.,TRBJ2-1,TRBV15,CATTRPRGTSIYNEQFF,TGTGCCACCACCAGACCAAGAGGGACATCTATCTACAATGAGCAGTTCTTC
.,.,TRBJ1-2,TRBV19,CASSPSSPYGYTF,TGTGCCAGTAGTCCCTCCTCCCCCTATGGCTACACCTTC
TRBD2,.,TRBJ2-7,TRBV5-1,CASSSTIAGTAYEQYF,TGCGCCAGCAGCTCGACGATAGCGGGAACGGCCTACGAGCAGTACTTC
.,.,TRBJ2-2,TRBV20-1,CSAYFRRELFF,TGCAGTGCTTATTTTCGTCGGGAGCTGTTTTTT
.,.,TRBJ1-3,TRBV4-1,CASSPNSGNTIYF,TGCGCCAGCAGCCCCAACTCTGGAAACACCATATATTTT
.,.,TRBJ2-7,TRBV4-2,CASSQARSSYEQYF,TGTGCCAGCAGCCAAGCCCGCAGCTCCTACGAGCAGTACTTC
.,.,TRBJ2-1,TRBV27,CASSLLGGYSYNEQFF,TGTGCCAGCAGTTTATTGGGGGGTTACTCCTACAATGAGCAGTTCTTC
TRBD2,.,TRBJ2-7,TRBV28,CASSLGGTRFYEQYF,TGTGCCAGCAGTTTGGGAGGGACTAGGTTCTACGAGCAGTACTTC
TRBD2,.,TRBJ2-3,TRBV9,CASSVSGTSDHTQYF,TGTGCCAGCAGCGTCTCCGGGACTAGCGATCATACGCAGTATTTT
.,.,TRBJ1-4,TRBV19,CASRPYSTNEKLFF,TGTGCCAGTAGGCCCTACTCAACTAATGAAAAACTGTTTTTT
.,.,TRBJ2-2,TRBV7-6,CASRPTAGELFF,TGTGCCAGCAGACCTACCGCCGGGGAGCTGTTTTTT
TRBD2,.,TRBJ2-7,TRBV19,CASSIARASGNEQYF,TGTGCCAGTAGTATCGCCAGGGCTAGCGGGAACGAGCAGTACTTC
.,.,TRBJ1-2,TRBV28,CASSSSGGQTYGYTF,TGTGCCAGCAGTTCGAGCGGAGGGCAGACCTATGGCTACACCTTC